The sequence of this T cell receptor (beta chain) was determined in a study of spatial heterogeneity in lung cancer. Study summary: Raw reads showed each unique TCR and UMI combination turning up more than ten times on average.

TCRdb analysed the 5' RACE reads with MiXCR anew, one entry per CDR3 protein. Among about 17,000 distinct CDR3 sequences listed, 6.2% were seen once. This clonotype came up many times. Its target is not known. This beta chain slipped into a library made for alpha chains as a stray read, so its size is not meaningful. The study's findings and limits: Ubiquitous nonsynonymous mutations were tracked by counts of ubiquitous expanded TCRs, and regional ones by counts of regional expanded TCRs. Expanded intratumoral alpha and beta TCR counts tracked tumor mutation counts.

Described time point: sample taken at primary tumor resection. Donation came from about 72 patients with untreated early-stage non-small cell lung cancer. Whole RNA, isolated from tumor, nontumor lung or frozen PBMC, was sequenced without prior sorting. This specimen was lung tumor tissue, taken at surgery. The source is a male donor with early-stage non-small cell lung cancer.

The CDR3 region is CASTTPGTSGRAGYEQYF. Written as DNA, the CDR3 is TGTGCCAGCACCACGCCCGGGACTAGCGGGAGGGCGGGCTACGAGCAGTACTTC. This chain uses TRBV28 with TRBJ2-7; TRBD2 aligns across 16 bases. J gave up 3 bases and V 7 bases, and 12 bases lay outside the gene matches. The CDR3 has 18 residues. Germline values: CDR1 MDHEN, CDR2 SYDVKM. Based on the CDR3 plus reference TRBV28 and TRBJ2-7, the full variable domain is DVKVTQSSRYLVKRTGEKVFLECVQDMDHENMFWYRQDPGLGLRLIYFSYDVKMKEKGDIPEGYSVSREKKERFSLILESASTNQTSMYLCASTTPGTSGRAGYEQYFGPGTRLTVT.